One and the same sample provided the 7 T cell receptor beta chains below, sequenced in a study of T cells after posttransplantation cyclophosphamide. Libraries were prepared by immunoSEQ multiplex PCR; TCRdb keeps only in-frame clonotypes and omits some of them. The table lists approximately 11,000 clones, 70% to 90% of them singletons, with roughly 15% in the top ten. Busulfan-fludarabine conditioning, marrow transplant, and cyclophosphamide on days +3 and +4 were administered. The sample here was PBMCs, taken 1,700 to 2,000 days after allogeneic stem cell transplant with posttransplant cyclophosphamide. The source is a female patient aged 50-65 years who received an allogeneic stem cell transplant from a related donor, was CMV-positive, and had no GVHD. Some T cells may be provided by the graft donor.

The chain carries TRBV7-2 and TRBJ1-3, with a tentative D call TRBD1 (5 bases). V was pared by 5 bases and J by 7 bases, with 21 bases between. In germline, CDR1 is SGHTA, CDR2 FQGNSA. There are 16 residues in the CDR3. CDR3 DNA: TGTGCCAGCAGCGACGGTCGGGGCAGAGCGGGGAACACCATATATTTT. This sequence encodes CASSDGRGRAGNTIYF.

This clone was recorded a few times. This chain links TRBV7-3 with TRBJ1-1, with D uncertain. V was shortened by 2 bases and J by 4 bases, with 8 bases between the two germline ends. The CDR3 runs to 13 residues. CDR1 is SGHTA and CDR2 is FQGTGA in the germline V gene. The CDR3 DNA reads as TGTGCCAGCAGCTTAGAAGAGGGCACTGAAGCTTTCTTT. Its translation is CASSLEEGTEAFF.

In nucleotides, the CDR3 is TGCGCCAGCAGCTTGGGTTCTCTCTCCTACAATGAGCAGTTCTTC. Protein product: CASSLGSLSYNEQFF. The chain has TRBV5-1 and TRBJ2-1, with unresolved D. The germline V gene has CDR1 SGHRS and CDR2 YFSETQ. V lost 0 bases and J lost 0, with 7 bases in between. The CDR3 is 15 amino acids. The variable domain in full, with the rest retrieved from reference TRBV5-1 and TRBJ2-1, is KAGVTQTPRYLIKTRGQQVTLSCSPISGHRSVSWYQQTPGQGLQFLFEYFSETQRNKGNFPGRFSGRQFSNSRSEMNVSTLELGDSALYLCASSLGSLSYNEQFFGPGTRLTVL.

V usage is TRBV4-3 and J usage is TRBJ2-7; tentative D call: TRBD1 (6 bases). This CDR3 has 15 amino acids. Germline V lookup: CDR1 LGHNA, CDR2 YSLEER. V was trimmed by 0 bases and J by 5 bases, leaving 14 bases between them. DNA for the CDR3: TGCGCCAGCAGCCAAGAGGTTCTGGGGGCCCACGAGCAGTACTTC. Its protein product is CASSQEVLGAHEQYF.

Regarding this clone: The germline gene is not matched at one end of the junction; a read error may be the cause. This chain connects TRBV18 to TRBJ2-3; 7 bases are shared with TRBD2. This CDR3 comprises 17 residues. Germline V CDR1 and CDR2: KGHSH, LQKENI. CDR3 nucleotides: TGTGCCAGCTCACCGGAGGCCGGGACTACCACCACAAATACGCAGTATTTT. Its translation is CASSPEAGTTTTNTQYF.

The chain recombines TRBV6-1 with TRBJ2-1, with D unresolved. Germline CDR1 is MNHNS and CDR2 is SASEGT. Trimming removed 0 bases at V and 0 bases at J, with 6 bases between. The CDR3 spans 15 residues. The DNA of the CDR3 is TGTGCCAGCAGTGAAGCCCCGAGCTCCTACAATGAGCAGTTCTTC. It encodes CASSEAPSSYNEQFF.

The genes are TRBV15 and TRBJ2-2; TRBD2 aligns across 7 bases. The CDR3 is 14 amino acids. The V gene end was trimmed by 4 bases and the J gene end by 6 bases; junction bases not matched to a gene: 5. Germline-derived CDR1 and CDR2 are LNHNV and YYDKDF (reference sequence). In DNA, the CDR3 is TGTGCCACCAGCACCGGACTAGATGCCGGGGAGCTGTTTTTT. Translating gives CATSTGLDAGELFF.